The T cell receptor beta chain described here comes from a study of blood T cell repertoires in COVID-19 (dated by TCRdb to the early 2020s). Study-level background: Collaborator samples came from the United States, Italy and Spain and covered acute and convalescent phases of COVID-19. The prospective study material was composed of cDNA or gDNA derived from T cells, B-cell-depleted T cells, or PBMCs. Subjects who had been exposed to COVID-19, were actively infected with it, or had recovered from it provided the deeply sampled blood TCRbeta repertoires that made up the dataset. A freely available public database, intended as a resource for researchers studying the immune response to SARS-CoV-2, is where the repertoires were released. Samples were obtained from the ongoing ImmuneRACE study (first 160 participants) and from about 1,300 subjects provided by 6 global collaborators. Nearly every sample came with metadata listing a de-identified subject ID, COVID-19 status, age in years and sex. HLA class I and class II types, where available, came from metadata supplied by the sample provider rather than from assay-based typing. Beyond this particular receptor, the publication reports: How much clinical and demographic metadata was included differed by source and by participant, and the metadata was provided uncurated.

The collaborating institutions used their own protocols to collect whole blood in K2EDTA tubes. For TCRbeta analysis, collaborators shipped samples in one of three forms: frozen whole blood, isolated PBMCs, or DNA extracted from either of those sample types. This clone has just one count. This receptor's antigen is unknown. Base qualities are missing; no much larger clone stands one base away. The immunoSEQ Assay, a bias-controlled multiplex PCR, was used to amplify TCRbeta CDR3 regions from genomic DNA. The original methods were these. Within the assay, amplification of reference gene primers was used to estimate how many nucleated cells each sample contained. To quantify the absolute abundance of each unique TCRbeta CDR3 rearrangement, sequence reads were collapsed and filtered. Productive Simpson clonality was computed per sample as the square root of Simpson's diversity index over productive rearrangements. TCRdb's version of the immuneACCESS table is confined to in-frame rearrangements and falls short of the full clone set. An unresolved V gene accounts for under half of the shortfall where checked; the remainder is of unknown origin. That table is the source of V, J and clone size, and D and trimming were worked out from the DNA. Recorded for this sample are about 220,000 clones; around 84% of them occurred a single time. Of the sample, about 9% is held by the ten largest clones.

This receptor was obtained from a man aged 50 to 60 with active or convalescent COVID-19. Source material: peripheral blood.

The CDR3 in this case is CASSQSLQGVSETQYF. The DNA sequence is as follows: TGCGCCAGCAGTCAATCTCTACAGGGGGTCTCAGAGACCCAGTACTTC. The sequence links TRBV23-1 to TRBJ2-5; 8 junctional bases match TRBD1. TRBV23-1 is designated an ORF whose function remains uncertain. Reading from cysteine to phenylalanine, the CDR3 counts 16 amino acids. The read is trimmed to its CDR3 DNA, 48 bases read in frame from base 1. V is pruned by 0 bases and J by 4 bases, leaving 7 bases of the junction without a gene match.